What follows is one T cell receptor beta chain and its context. Its antigen remains unknown. The whole isolated RNA underwent reverse transcription, so sequencing captured expressed TCRB transcripts. Read counts averaged roughly 3.7 million for samples of naive, central memory and regulatory T cells. Repertoires were generated with immunoSEQ multiplex PCR, while TCRdb's copy carries only in-frame clones and drops some. The repertoire has approximately 160,000 clones, about 9.3% of them found once; the top ten carry less than 0.5%. These data belong to a study of beta chain features in type 1 diabetes. By way of CD45RO/CCR7/CD25/CD127/CD95/CD27, the CD4+ regulatory, stem cell-like memory, central memory and naive cells were sorted. Purity of each sorted population was above 95%. Whole-study findings and limits: For cells with high TCR expression, cDNA sequencing could yield over-representation. Across all four CD4+ subsets, people with type 1 diabetes showed modestly shorter TCRB CDR3s.

Germline assignment: CDR1 KGHSH and CDR2 LQKENI. Trimming pared 0 bases from V and 8 bases from J, leaving 25 bases between. The CDR3 is 19 residues long. Sequencing input: central memory CD4+ T cells from blood. J is TRBJ1-4 and V is TRBV18; tentative D call: TRBD1 (5 bases). This TCR derives from a young man with type 1 diabetes. The CDR3 DNA reads TGTGCCAGCTCACCACCGTTTGGTAATCAGGGCGGCGGAAGCGAAAAACTGTTTTTT. Its translation: CASSPPFGNQGGGSEKLFF. Based on the CDR3 plus reference TRBV18 and TRBJ1-4, the full variable domain is NAGVMQNPRHLVRRRGQEARLRCSPMKGHSHVYWYRQLPEEGLKFMVYLQKENIIDESGMPKERFSAEFPKEGPSILRIQQVVRGDSAAYFCASSPPFGNQGGGSEKLFFGSGTQLSVL.